This TCR beta chain came from a study of OX40 agonist ivuxolimab in advanced cancers. General study findings and limits: By week 6 at 0.1 to 3.0 mg/kg, blood CD4+ and CD8+ T cells had expanded clonally. Among the nonresponders, some also had low normalized T-cell clonal expansion. At 0.1-3.0 mg/kg, partial responders had clonal expansion among the lowest observed.

This clone was seen only a few times. What it recognizes is unknown. Looked up from germline, CDR1 is SGHRS and CDR2 is YFSETQ. Trimming stripped 9 bases from V and 0 bases from J, with 15 bases between. The CDR3 is 14 amino acids. Repertoires were generated with immunoSEQ multiplex PCR, while TCRdb's copy carries only in-frame clones and drops some. The top ten hold less than 25% of the sample, which has under 35,000 clones, roughly 82% seen once. Blood draws occurred at baseline, cycle 4 day 1, and cycle 7 day 1. The sequence came from an adult with an advanced solid tumor such as melanoma, head and neck, liver or kidney cancer. The input for sequencing was CD4+ or CD8+ T cells sorted from blood, taken in a trial of the OX40 agonist ivuxolimab. V is TRBV5-1 and J is TRBJ2-5; possibly TRBD2 for D (6 bases). The CDR3 region has the DNA TGCGCCAATAATTGGAGGGAGGACCAAGAGACCCAGTACTTC. Translating it yields CANNWREDQETQYF. The complete variable domain, with remaining parts taken from reference TRBV5-1 and TRBJ2-5, reads KAGVTQTPRYLIKTRGQQVTLSCSPISGHRSVSWYQQTPGQGLQFLFEYFSETQRNKGNFPGRFSGRQFSNSRSEMNVSTLELGDSALYLCANNWREDQETQYFGPGTRLLVL.